Each of the 5 T cell receptor beta chains below was sequenced from the same sample in a study of shared clonotypes between healthy human individuals. Sequencing was performed with immunoSEQ multiplex PCR; in TCRdb, only in-frame clones are kept and a portion is missing. The sample yields under 1 million clones, roughly 96% seen once. Naive CD8 cells were CD45RO-negative, positively selected for CCR7, excluding terminally differentiated effector memory CD45RA+ cells. Sequenced material: naive CD8+ T cells sorted from blood. These receptors came from a young man in good health.

Only one count was recorded for this clone. V usage is TRBV10-3 and J usage is TRBJ1-5; D gene ambiguous. This CDR3 has 15 amino acids. With 3 bases removed from V and 4 bases from J, the gap between germline ends came to 13 bases. CDR1 is ENHRY, CDR2 SYGVKD, per germline. The chain's CDR3 is CAISEGGQPNQPQHF. The CDR3 bases are TGTGCCATCAGTGAAGGAGGGCAGCCTAATCAGCCCCAGCATTTT.

The rearrangement uses TRBV27 and TRBJ2-7, with D possibly being TRBD2 (5 bases). The CDR3 length is 12 residues. V lost 5 bases, J lost 9 bases, and 14 bases lay in between. Germline-derived CDR1 and CDR2 are MNHEY and SMNVEV (reference sequence). For the CDR3, the DNA is TGTGCCAGCAGTCGAGGGAGTAGCCCGCAGTACTTC. Translated: CASSRGSSPQYF.

The chain joins TRBV16 to TRBJ2-2; D is unclear. CDR1 KGHSY and CDR2 FQNENV come from the germline V gene. V shed 0 bases and J shed 3 bases, with 5 bases lying between them. This CDR3 spans 14 amino acids. Here the CDR3 reads CASSQSKDTGELFF. CDR3 in DNA: TGTGCCAGCAGCCAATCGAAGGACACCGGGGAGCTGTTTTTT.

V gene TRBV4-1 combines with J gene TRBJ2-5, with a weak D call TRBD2 (5 bases). Germline V gene lookup returns CDR1 MGHRA and CDR2 YSYEKL. CDR3 length equals 17 residues. With 0 bases removed from V and 2 bases from J, the gap between germline ends came to 16 bases. Here the CDR3 DNA reads TGCGCCAGCAGCCAAGATGGTGGTTTGCCGGGACAAGAGACCCAGTACTTC. Translated, it gives CASSQDGGLPGQETQYF.

This chain links TRBV7-9 with TRBJ2-1; D possibly uses TRBD1 or TRBD2 (6 bases each). Germline lookup yields CDR1 SEHNR and CDR2 FQNEAQ (reference sequence). The CDR3 is made up of 15 amino acids. V lost 1 base to trimming and J lost 4 bases, with 11 bases between them. The DNA of the CDR3 is TGTGCCAGCAGCTTAGTAGGGGGGATTTACAATGAGCAGTTCTTC. Translated: CASSLVGGIYNEQFF.